This T cell receptor (beta chain) is drawn from a study of blood T cell repertoires in COVID-19. Study at large: Samples representing acute and convalescent COVID-19 were sourced from the United States, Italy and Spain. T cells, B-cell-depleted T cells, or PBMCs supplied cDNA or gDNA.

Trimming cost V 0 bases and J 5 bases, with 22 bases left between them. CDR1 and CDR2 from the germline V gene are LGHNA and YSLEER. The CDR3 sequence is 18 residues long. Methods used by the authors: Amplified reference gene primers provided the basis for estimating nucleated cell counts. Profiling relied on immunoSEQ multiplex PCR, and the TCRdb table lists in-frame clones only, not all of them. The V and J calls and clone size were taken over from that table, and D and trimming were inferred from the DNA. The sample contains tens of thousands of clones, approximately 87% of which appear only once.

The sample was peripheral blood. The chain couples TRBV4-3 to TRBJ1-2, with TRBD1 as a possible D gene (5 bases). The clonotype comes from a human donor in a cohort sampled during active COVID-19. CDR3 bases: TGCGCCAGCAGCCAAGAGAGACCCACGGAGCAAAGGGGATATGGCTACACCTTC. It is translated as CASSQERPTEQRGYGYTF.